This TCR beta chain was captured by sequencing in a study of T cell changes during pregnancy in multiple sclerosis. This CDR3 is built from 17 residues. Germline lookup yields CDR1 SGHRS and CDR2 YFSETQ. Unmatched junction bases numbered 14, after V lost 1 base and J lost 6 bases. TCRdb's table, derived via immunoSEQ multiplex PCR, lists solely in-frame clones and lacks some. The sample has some 100,000 clones, approximately 90% seen once. The chain has TRBV5-1 and TRBJ2-3; 7 nucleotides match TRBD1. The source is a female donor with multiple sclerosis, enrolled in a pregnancy study. The input for sequencing was peripheral blood, taken in the second trimester of pregnancy. The DNA of the CDR3 is TGCGCCAGCAGCTTGTCCGCTTCGACAGGGATCGTGGATACGCAGTATTTT. Translation: CASSLSASTGIVDTQYF.